These T cell receptor beta chains were read from a single sample in a study of T-cell memory formation after mild COVID-19. One entry per CDR3 protein, called by TCRdb with MiXCR from the 5' RACE reads. The sample carries 130,000 to 150,000 distinct CDR3 sequences, about 6.1% recorded once. The sequencing input was PBMCs or a T cell subset sorted from them (not recorded which). All receptors derive from an adult woman who had mild COVID-19 (a few samples of this study predate the infection). Cell type and time point are not known. The CDR3 runs from the conserved cysteine through the conserved F or W. The order of the fields is J gene, V gene, clone size, CDR3 protein. Rows may omit the clone size; those that give it use once, few, many or a size class.

>TRBJ2-7|TRBV11-2|many
CASSPLQKRQYF
>TRBJ2-2|TRBV5-1|-
CASALSTGKTGELFF
>TRBJ1-6|TRBV7-6|many
CASSPEQGWVYNSPLHF
>TRBJ2-5|TRBV18|-
CASSPTIHQETQYF
>TRBJ2-1|TRBV12-3/TRBV12-4|few
CASSLTRTYNEQFF
>TRBJ2-6|TRBV7-9|many
CASSPGSYSGANVLTF
>TRBJ2-1|TRBV5-1|many
CASSLDRGNNEQFF
>TRBJ2-2|TRBV24-1|many
CATEGVSVLTGELFF
>TRBJ2-1|TRBV7-6|many
CASSNPLAGGYNEQFF
>TRBJ2-5|TRBV18|-
CASSPPNSGGPWETQYF
>TRBJ2-1|TRBV20-1|-
CSARDGPPLGNEQFF
>TRBJ2-3|TRBV20-1|-
CSARDPGTRSTDTQYF
>TRBJ2-7|TRBV6-6|few
CASRAEFYEQYF
>TRBJ2-1|TRBV3-1|few
CASSQAGEQFF
>TRBJ2-7|TRBV18|-
CASSSRGTSAHEQYF
>TRBJ1-2|TRBV19|few
CASSASTTRGWPGYTF
>TRBJ2-4|TRBV20-1|-
CSARDFGHTDKNIQYF
>TRBJ2-3|TRBV4-3|many
CASSQDLTSGADTQYF
>TRBJ2-1|TRBV28|-
CAASQGLNEQFF
>TRBJ2-5|TRBV11-3|many
CASSLGAGRQEETQYF
>TRBJ1-6|TRBV5-1|few
CASSSGDSPLHF
>TRBJ2-2|TRBV7-9|few
CASSFWKAETGELFF
>TRBJ1-1|TRBV10-3|many
CAIGGTMNTEAFF
>TRBJ2-1|TRBV24-1|many
CATSDSVREVNEQFF
>TRBJ1-2|TRBV5-5|-
CASSLWDKAPYGYTF
>TRBJ2-7|TRBV24-1|-
CATSDSRQGYEQYF
>TRBJ1-2|TRBV5-1|-
CASSSAGQGVGGYTF
>TRBJ1-2|TRBV4-1|few
CASSQDRTKGYGYTF
>TRBJ2-7|TRBV29-1|many
CSVLAAPSYEQYF
>TRBJ2-2|TRBV20-1|-
CSARASGRAGELFF
>TRBJ2-1|TRBV5-1|-
CASSPPNYNEQFF
>TRBJ1-5|TRBV10-3|few
CAISESTRDQPQHF
>TRBJ2-5|TRBV7-9|many
CASSLAYLRDSDQETQYF
>TRBJ1-1|TRBV7-8|few
CASSLAGDSEAFF
>TRBJ2-1|TRBV6-5|few
CASSYSVAGVHYNEQFF
>TRBJ2-3|TRBV9|many
CASSVAASGGGLDTQYF
>TRBJ1-5|TRBV5-6|-
CASSLLGAGNQPQHF
>TRBJ1-1|TRBV9|few
CASKFHLGEENTEAFF
>TRBJ2-7|TRBV7-2|few
CASSYLGGGAGEQYF
>TRBJ2-1|TRBV20-1|few
CSAPLRGADEQFF
>TRBJ2-5|TRBV25-1|-
CASSVRQGFLETQYF
>TRBJ2-2|TRBV30|many
CAWIERGSGELFF
>TRBJ2-7|TRBV20-1|many
CSAIIPGRYEQYF
>TRBJ2-1|TRBV5-1|many
CASSWSGGAFEQFF
>TRBJ2-1|TRBV20-1|-
CSARTLDSRLYNEQFF
>TRBJ2-7|TRBV12-3/TRBV12-4|many
CASILGSYEQYF
>TRBJ2-1|TRBV15|few
CATSRDVQGGQGGFDEQFF
>TRBJ1-1|TRBV7-7|many
CASSHSLNTEAFF
>TRBJ2-5|TRBV27|few
CASAEGFQETQYF
>TRBJ1-4|TRBV20-1|many
CSASRDGRNEKLFF
>TRBJ2-3|TRBV14|few
CASSSQGYSGEFTDTQYF
>TRBJ2-3|TRBV12-3/TRBV12-4|many
CASRLVPGGGPILDTQYF
>TRBJ1-2|TRBV11-2|-
CASRFTGVDGYTF
>TRBJ1-2|TRBV3-1|-
CASSPGAVRGGYTF
>TRBJ2-7|TRBV2|few
CASRPDTYEQYF
>TRBJ2-1|TRBV24-1|few
CATSNPWDSYNEQFF